This TCR beta chain emerged from a study of vaccination and CD4 T cells after COVID-19. Study at large: Those taking part got two shots of either the BNT162b2 or the mRNA-1273 vaccine. Overlapping spike peptides of SARS-CoV-2, HCoV-NL63, HCoV-OC43 and HCoV-229E stimulated the cells. Study-level results: A nonsignificant rise from roughly 22 to 38 was seen in the median number of SARS-CoV-2-reactive clonotypes.

This clonotype was seen more than once but under ten times. Its antigen remains unidentified. One end of the junction varies from germline; a read error may be responsible. This CDR3 contains 14 residues. Looked up from germline, CDR1 is SGHTS and CDR2 is YDEGEE. Treatment here: approximately nine-day PBMC culture with coronavirus spike peptide pools or control peptides (ViraFEST assay). Oncomine TCR Beta short-read sequencing was applied to DNA from cultured CD4+ T cells. After culture, CD4+ T cells served as the source for genomic DNA extraction. One entry per CDR3 protein, called by TCRdb with MiXCR from the PCR reads. This sample carries more than 10,000 distinct CDR3 sequences, roughly two fifths of them seen once, and the ten largest clones take 20% to 25%.

The chain joins TRBV5-8 to TRBJ2-2; D perhaps matches TRBD1 (6 bases). Sequencing was performed on CD4+ T cells from blood, cultured in vitro. This TCR was sampled from a human donor who had recovered from COVID-19. The CDR3 region has the DNA TGTGCCAGCAGGCCGGGACACTCCACCGGAGAGCTGTTTTTT. It yields the protein CASRPGHSTGELFF.